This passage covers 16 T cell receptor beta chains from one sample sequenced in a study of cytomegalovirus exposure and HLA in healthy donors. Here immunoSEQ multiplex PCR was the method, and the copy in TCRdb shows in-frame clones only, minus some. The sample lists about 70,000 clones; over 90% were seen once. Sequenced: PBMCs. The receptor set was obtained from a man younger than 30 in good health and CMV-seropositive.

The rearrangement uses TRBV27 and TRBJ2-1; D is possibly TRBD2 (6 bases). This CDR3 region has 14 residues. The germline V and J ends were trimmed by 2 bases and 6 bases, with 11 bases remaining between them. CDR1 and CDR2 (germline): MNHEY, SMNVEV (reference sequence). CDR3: CASSLAGKSNEQFF. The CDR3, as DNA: TGTGCCAGCAGTTTAGCGGGGAAAAGCAATGAGCAGTTCTTC.

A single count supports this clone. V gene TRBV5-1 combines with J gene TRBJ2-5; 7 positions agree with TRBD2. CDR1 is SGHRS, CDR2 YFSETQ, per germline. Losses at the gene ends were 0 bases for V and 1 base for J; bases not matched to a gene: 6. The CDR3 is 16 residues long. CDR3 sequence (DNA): TGCGCCAGCAGCTTGGGGTCAGCTAGCGGCCAAGAGACCCAGTACTTC. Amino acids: CASSLGSASGQETQYF.

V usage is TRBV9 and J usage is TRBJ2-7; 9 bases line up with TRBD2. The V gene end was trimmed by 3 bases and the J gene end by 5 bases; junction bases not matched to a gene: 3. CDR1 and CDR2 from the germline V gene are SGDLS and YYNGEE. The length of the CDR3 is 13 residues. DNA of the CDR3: TGTGCCAGCAGCGCTCGCGGGAGGGACGAGCAGTACTTC. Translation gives CASSARGRDEQYF. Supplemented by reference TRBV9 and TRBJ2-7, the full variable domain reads DSGVTQTPKHLITATGQRVTLRCSPRSGDLSVYWYQQSLDQGLQFLIQYYNGEERAKGNILERFSAQQFPDLHSELNLSSLELGDSALYFCASSARGRDEQYFGPGTRLTVT.

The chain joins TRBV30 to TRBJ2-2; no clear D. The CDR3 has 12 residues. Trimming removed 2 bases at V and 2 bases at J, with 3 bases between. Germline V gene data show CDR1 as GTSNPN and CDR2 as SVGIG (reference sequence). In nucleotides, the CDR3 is TGTGCCTGGAGTCTTAACACCGGGGAGCTGTTTTTT. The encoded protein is CAWSLNTGELFF.

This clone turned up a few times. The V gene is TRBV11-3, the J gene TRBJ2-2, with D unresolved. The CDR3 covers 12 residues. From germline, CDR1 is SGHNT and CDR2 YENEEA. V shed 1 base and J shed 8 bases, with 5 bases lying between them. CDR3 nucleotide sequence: TGTGCCAGCAGCTTAGTCAGGGGGGAGCTGTTTTTT. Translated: CASSLVRGELFF.

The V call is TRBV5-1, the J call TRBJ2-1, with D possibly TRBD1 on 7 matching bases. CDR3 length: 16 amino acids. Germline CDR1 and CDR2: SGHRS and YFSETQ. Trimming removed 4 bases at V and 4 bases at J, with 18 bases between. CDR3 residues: CASSATTGAGYNEQFF. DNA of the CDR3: TGCGCCAGCAGCGCGACCACAGGGGCGGGGTACAATGAGCAGTTCTTC.

CDR3 sequence: CASSDTSVDNEQFF. The DNA for the CDR3 is TGTGCCAGCAGTGACACTAGCGTCGATAATGAGCAGTTCTTC. This chain uses TRBV6-4 with TRBJ2-1; 7 bases fit TRBD2. CDR1 is MRHNA and CDR2 is SNTAGT in the germline V gene. V was clipped by 2 bases and J by 7 bases; unmatched bases: 5. CDR3 length: 14 residues.

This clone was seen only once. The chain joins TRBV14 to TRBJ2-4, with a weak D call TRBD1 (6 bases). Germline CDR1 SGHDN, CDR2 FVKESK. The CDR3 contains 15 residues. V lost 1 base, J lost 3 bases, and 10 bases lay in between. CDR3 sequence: CASSQAGVGKNIQYF. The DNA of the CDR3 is TGTGCCAGCAGCCAAGCAGGGGTGGGCAAAAACATTCAGTACTTC.

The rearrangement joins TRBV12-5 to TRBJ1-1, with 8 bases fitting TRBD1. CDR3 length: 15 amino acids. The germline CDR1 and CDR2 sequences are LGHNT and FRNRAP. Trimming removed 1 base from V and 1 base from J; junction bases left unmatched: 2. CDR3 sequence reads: CASGLGTGGNTEAFF. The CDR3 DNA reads TGTGCTAGTGGTTTGGGAACAGGGGGGAACACTGAAGCTTTCTTT.

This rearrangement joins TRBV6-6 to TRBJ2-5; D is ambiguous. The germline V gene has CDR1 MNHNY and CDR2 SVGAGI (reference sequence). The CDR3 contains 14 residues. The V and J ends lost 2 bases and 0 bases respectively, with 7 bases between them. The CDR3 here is CASSYAQNQETQYF. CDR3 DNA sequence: TGTGCCAGCAGTTACGCCCAGAACCAAGAGACCCAGTACTTC.

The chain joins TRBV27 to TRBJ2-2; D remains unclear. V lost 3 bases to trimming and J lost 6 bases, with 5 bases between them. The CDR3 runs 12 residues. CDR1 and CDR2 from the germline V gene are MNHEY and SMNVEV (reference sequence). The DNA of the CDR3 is TGTGCCAGCAGTTTTCATGCCGGGGAGCTGTTTTTT. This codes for CASSFHAGELFF.

CDR3 residues: CASSEMAGDPYEQYF. DNA of the CDR3: TGTGCCAGCAGTGAAATGGCAGGGGACCCATACGAGCAGTACTTC. This rearrangement joins TRBV6-4 to TRBJ2-7, with D tentatively TRBD1 (6 bases). V lost 3 bases, J lost 4 bases, and 16 bases lay in between. The CDR3 is 15 amino acids. CDR1 MRHNA and CDR2 SNTAGT come from the germline V gene.

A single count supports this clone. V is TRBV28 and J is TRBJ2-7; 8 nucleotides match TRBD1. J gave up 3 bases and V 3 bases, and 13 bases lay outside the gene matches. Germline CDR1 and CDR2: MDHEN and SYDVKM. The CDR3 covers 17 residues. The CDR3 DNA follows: TGTGCCAGCAGTTTCCTGGCAGGGGGCGGGAATCGCTACGAGCAGTACTTC. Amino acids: CASSFLAGGGNRYEQYF.

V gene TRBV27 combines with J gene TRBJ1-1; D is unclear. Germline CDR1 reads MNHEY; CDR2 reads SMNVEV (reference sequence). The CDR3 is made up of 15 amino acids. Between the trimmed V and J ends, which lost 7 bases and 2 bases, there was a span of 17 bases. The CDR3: CASNQAPPFNTEAFF. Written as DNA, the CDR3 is TGTGCCAGCAATCAGGCACCCCCTTTCAACACTGAAGCTTTCTTT.

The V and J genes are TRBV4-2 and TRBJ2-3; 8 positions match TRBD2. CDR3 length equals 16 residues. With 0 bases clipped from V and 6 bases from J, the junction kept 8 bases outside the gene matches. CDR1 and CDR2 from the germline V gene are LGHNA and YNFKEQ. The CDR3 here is CASSQETAGDVDTQYF. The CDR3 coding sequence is TGTGCCAGCAGCCAAGAGACAGCGGGAGACGTCGATACGCAGTATTTT.

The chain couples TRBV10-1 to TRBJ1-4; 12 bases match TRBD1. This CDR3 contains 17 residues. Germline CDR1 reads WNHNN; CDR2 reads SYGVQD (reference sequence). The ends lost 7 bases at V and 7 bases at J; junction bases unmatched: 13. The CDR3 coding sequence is TGCGCCAGCACTCCCCGGGACAGGGGGCGCGGAAGTGAAAAACTGTTTTTT. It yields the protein CASTPRDRGRGSEKLFF.